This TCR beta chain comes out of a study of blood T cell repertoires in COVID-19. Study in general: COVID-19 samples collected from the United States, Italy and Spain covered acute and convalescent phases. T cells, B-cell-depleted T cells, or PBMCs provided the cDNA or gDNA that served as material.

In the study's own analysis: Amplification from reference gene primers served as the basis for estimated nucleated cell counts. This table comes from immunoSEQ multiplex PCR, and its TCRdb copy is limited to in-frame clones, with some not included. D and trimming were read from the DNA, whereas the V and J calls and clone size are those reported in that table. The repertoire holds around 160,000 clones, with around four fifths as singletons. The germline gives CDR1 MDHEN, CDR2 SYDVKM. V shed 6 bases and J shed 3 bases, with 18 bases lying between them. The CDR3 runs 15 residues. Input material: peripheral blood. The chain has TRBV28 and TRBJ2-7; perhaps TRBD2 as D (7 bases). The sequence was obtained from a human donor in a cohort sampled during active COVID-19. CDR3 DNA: TGTGCCAGCAGCACGGGGGGCCCCCTAGTCTACGAGCAGTACTTC. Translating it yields CASSTGGPLVYEQYF.